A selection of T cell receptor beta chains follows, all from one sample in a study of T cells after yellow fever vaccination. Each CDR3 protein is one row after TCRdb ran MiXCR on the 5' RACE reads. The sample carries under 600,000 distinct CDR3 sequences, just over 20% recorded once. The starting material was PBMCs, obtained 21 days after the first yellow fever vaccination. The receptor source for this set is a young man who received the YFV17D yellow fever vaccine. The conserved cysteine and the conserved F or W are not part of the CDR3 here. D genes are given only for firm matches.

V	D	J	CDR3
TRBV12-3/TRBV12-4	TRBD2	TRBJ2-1	ASSQTSGGIML
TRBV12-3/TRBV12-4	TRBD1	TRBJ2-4	ASSPTGTGNNIQY
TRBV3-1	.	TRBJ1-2	ASRRAGANYGYT
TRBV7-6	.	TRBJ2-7	ASTDGYEQY
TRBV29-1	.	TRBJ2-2	SAHNGGELF
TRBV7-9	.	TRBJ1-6	ASSLGGHSLDNSPLH
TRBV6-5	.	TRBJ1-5	ASSYRGHNQPQH
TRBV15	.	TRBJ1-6	ATSRDWPAAEVSPLH
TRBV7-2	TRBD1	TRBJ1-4	ASSLRGRGGEKLF
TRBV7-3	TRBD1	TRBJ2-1	ASSLDRVYNEQF
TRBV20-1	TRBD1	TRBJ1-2	SALFETGYGYT
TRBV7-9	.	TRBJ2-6	AWVAGANVLT
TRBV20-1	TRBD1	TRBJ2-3	SARDRRQGVTDTQY
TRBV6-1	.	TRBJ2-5	ASSDPMTETQY